This T cell receptor (beta chain) was recorded in a study of response to subunit inactivated influenza vaccine. Points from the study as a whole: The authors offered the suggestion that each seasonal influenza vaccination recruits few new T cells.

CDR1 is SGHTA and CDR2 is FQGNSA in the germline V gene. Trimming took off 5 bases at V and 0 bases at J, with 7 bases between the two ends. The CDR3 extends over 13 amino acids. On this clonotype itself: Its antigen is as yet unknown.

Each CDR3 protein gets one entry after TCRdb re-called the RT-PCR reads with MiXCR. In the table there are 550,000 to 800,000 distinct CDR3 sequences, around a sixth of which are singletons. This clonotype originated in a man aged 45-60 years who received an inactivated influenza vaccine. This chain connects TRBV7-2 to TRBJ1-2, with TRBD1 as a possible D gene (5 bases). The sample in question was PBMCs from blood, obtained less than 13 days after vaccination. The DNA for the CDR3 is TGTGCCAGCAGCCGACAGCCTAACTATGGCTACACCTTC. Residues: CASSRQPNYGYTF.